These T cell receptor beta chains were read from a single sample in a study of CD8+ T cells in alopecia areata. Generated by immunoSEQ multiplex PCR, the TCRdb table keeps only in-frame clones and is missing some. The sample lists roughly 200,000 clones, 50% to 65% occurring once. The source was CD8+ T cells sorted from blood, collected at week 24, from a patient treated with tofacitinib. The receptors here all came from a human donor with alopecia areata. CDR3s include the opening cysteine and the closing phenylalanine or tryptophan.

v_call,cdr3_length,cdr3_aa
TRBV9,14,CASTSFGGASGYTF
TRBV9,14,CASSPGTVNTEAFF
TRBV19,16,CASSTLRDGRNQPQHF
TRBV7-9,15,CASSHGTSANNEQFF
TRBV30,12,CAWSGHTYEQYF
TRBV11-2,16,CASSLWTRTENTEAFF
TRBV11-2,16,CASSSSGGPGGSGQFF
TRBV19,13,CASSIGATVEQYF
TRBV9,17,CASSPRGDRGSPYEQYF
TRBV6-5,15,CASTLGGTGGSPLHF
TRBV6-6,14,CASSWDRVNTEAFF
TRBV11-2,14,CASSLGMGGYEQYF
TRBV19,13,CATSVGGLHEQFF
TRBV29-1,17,CSVEAPVAGEITDTQYF
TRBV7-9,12,CASSPGGGPQHF
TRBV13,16,CASSSALSGGTGELFF
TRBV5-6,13,CASSFPPSYEQYF
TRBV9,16,CASSQQAREGGDTQYF
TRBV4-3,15,CASSLSRGPDEKLFF
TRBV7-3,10,CASSLDTQYF
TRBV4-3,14,CASSQDKDNSPLHF
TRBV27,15,CASSLASGGTDTQYF
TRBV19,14,CASSTRVKNTEAFF
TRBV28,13,CASSFSQGREQYF
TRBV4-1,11,CASSQAAEAFF
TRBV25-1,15,CASSGLRDRTYEQYF
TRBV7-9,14,CASSLGTGDEKLFF
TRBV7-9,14,CASRDSSVNTEAFF
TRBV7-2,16,CASILETAGGYNEQFF
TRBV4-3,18,CASSQDYGAGFWDNEQFF
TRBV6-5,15,CASSYREGQATEAFF
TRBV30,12,CAWSGTLGGYTF
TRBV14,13,CASSQVFPYEQYF
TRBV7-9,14,CASSLVQGNTEAFF
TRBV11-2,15,CASSLSGGATDTQYF
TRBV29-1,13,CSVETTGSYEQYF
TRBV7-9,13,CASSFGGDTEAFF
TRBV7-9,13,CASSLRDTYEQYF
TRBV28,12,CASSYRGNEQFF
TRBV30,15,CAWSVSAGIGDEQFF
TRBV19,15,CASSIFRGRTDTQYF
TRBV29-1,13,CSARTGGYTEAFF
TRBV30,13,CATGLSSGSPLHF
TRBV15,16,CATSRGQGMLDNEQFF
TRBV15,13,CATGTPGGSPLHF
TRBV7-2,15,CASSLVAVPTDTQYF